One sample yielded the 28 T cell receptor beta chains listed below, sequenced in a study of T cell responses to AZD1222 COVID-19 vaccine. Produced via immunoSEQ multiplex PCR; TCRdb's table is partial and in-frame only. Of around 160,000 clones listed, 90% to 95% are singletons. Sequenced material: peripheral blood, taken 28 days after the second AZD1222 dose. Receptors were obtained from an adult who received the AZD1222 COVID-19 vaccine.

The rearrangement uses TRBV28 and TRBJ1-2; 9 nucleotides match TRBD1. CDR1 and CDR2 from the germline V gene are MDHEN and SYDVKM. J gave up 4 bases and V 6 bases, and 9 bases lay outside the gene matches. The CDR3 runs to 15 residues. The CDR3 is CASRRTGEGLYGYTF. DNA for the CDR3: TGTGCCAGCAGAAGGACAGGGGAGGGCCTCTATGGCTACACCTTC.

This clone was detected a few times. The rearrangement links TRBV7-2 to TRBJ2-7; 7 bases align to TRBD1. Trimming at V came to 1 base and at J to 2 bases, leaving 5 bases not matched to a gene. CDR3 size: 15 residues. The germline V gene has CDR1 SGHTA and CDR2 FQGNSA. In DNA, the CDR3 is TGTGCCAGCAGCTTAGGGGTGGACAGGCCCTACGAGCAGTACTTC. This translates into CASSLGVDRPYEQYF.

This CDR3 reads CAWSVRQGFGYTF. Here the CDR3 DNA reads TGTGCCTGGAGTGTACGGCAGGGGTTTGGCTACACCTTC. The chain uses TRBV30 and TRBJ1-2; possible D gene TRBD1, 6 bases. CDR3 length: 13 amino acids. Germline values: CDR1 GTSNPN, CDR2 SVGIG (reference sequence). The germline V and J ends were trimmed by 0 bases and 7 bases, with 12 bases remaining between them.

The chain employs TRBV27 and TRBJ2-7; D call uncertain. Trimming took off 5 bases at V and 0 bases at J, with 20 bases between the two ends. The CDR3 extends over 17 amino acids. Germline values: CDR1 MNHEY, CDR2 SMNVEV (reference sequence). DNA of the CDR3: TGTGCCAGCAGTCCGTACTCGACATCCCGCAGCTCCTACGAGCAGTACTTC. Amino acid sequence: CASSPYSTSRSSYEQYF.

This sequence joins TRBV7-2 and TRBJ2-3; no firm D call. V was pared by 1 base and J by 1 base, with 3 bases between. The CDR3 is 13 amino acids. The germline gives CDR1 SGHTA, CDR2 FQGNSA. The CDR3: CASSLVGTDTQYF. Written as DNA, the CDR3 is TGTGCCAGCAGCTTAGTGGGCACAGATACGCAGTATTTT.

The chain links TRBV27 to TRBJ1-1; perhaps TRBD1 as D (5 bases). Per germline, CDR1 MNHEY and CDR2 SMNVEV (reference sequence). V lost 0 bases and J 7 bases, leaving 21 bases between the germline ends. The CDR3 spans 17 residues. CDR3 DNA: TGTGCCAGCAGTTTATCATGGGGCGGGGCAGGAAGCATTGAAGCTTTCTTT. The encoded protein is CASSLSWGGAGSIEAFF.

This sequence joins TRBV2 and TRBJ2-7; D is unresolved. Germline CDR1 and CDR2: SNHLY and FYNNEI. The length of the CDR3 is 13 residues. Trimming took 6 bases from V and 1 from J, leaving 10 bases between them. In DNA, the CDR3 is TGTGCCAGCAGACGGCCCGGATCCTACGAGCAGTACTTC. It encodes CASRRPGSYEQYF.

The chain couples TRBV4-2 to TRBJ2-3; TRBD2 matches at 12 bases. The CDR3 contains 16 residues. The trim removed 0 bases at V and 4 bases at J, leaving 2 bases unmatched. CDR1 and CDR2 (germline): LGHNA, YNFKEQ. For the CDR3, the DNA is TGTGCCAGCAGCCAAGAGACTAGCGGGGGTCCAGATACGCAGTATTTT. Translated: CASSQETSGGPDTQYF.

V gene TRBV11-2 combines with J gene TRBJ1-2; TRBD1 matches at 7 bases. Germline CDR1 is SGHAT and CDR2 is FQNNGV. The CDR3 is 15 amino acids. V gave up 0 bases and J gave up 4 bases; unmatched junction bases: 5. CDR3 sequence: CASSLDGTATYGYTF. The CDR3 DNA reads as TGTGCCAGCAGCTTAGATGGGACAGCTACCTATGGCTACACCTTC.

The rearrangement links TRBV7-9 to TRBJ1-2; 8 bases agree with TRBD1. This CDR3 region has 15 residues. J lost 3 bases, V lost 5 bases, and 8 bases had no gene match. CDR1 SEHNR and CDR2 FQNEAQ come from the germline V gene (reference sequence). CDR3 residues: CASSQGAGNYYGYTF. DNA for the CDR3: TGTGCCAGCAGCCAGGGGGCAGGGAACTACTATGGCTACACCTTC.

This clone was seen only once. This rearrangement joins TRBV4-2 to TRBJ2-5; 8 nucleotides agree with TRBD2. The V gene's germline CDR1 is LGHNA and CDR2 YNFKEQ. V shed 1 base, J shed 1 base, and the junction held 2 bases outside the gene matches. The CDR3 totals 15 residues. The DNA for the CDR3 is TGTGCCAGCAGCCAAGGTACTAGCGGCCAAGAGACCCAGTACTTC. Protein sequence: CASSQGTSGQETQYF.

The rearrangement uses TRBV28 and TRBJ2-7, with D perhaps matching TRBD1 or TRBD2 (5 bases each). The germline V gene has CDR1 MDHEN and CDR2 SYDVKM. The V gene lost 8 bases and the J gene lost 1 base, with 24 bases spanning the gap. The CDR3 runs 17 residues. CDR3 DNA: TGTGCCAGCGAATGGGGACGCGCCGCGTTGAGTTCCTACGAGCAGTACTTC. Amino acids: CASEWGRAALSSYEQYF.

The DNA for the CDR3 is TGTGCCAGCAGTTCGACTAGCGGGACCTACAATGAGCAGTTCTTC. It yields the protein CASSSTSGTYNEQFF. J is TRBJ2-1 and V is TRBV6-5; 11 bases are shared with TRBD2. Germline trimming cut 4 bases from V and 2 bases from J; bases unmatched to any gene: 1. This CDR3 comprises 15 residues. CDR1 and CDR2 (germline): MNHEY, SVGAGI.

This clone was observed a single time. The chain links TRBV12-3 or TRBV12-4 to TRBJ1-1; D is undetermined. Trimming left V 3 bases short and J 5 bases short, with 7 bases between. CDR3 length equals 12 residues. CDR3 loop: CASSFGSTEAFF. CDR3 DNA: TGTGCCAGCAGTTTCGGGAGTACTGAAGCTTTCTTT.

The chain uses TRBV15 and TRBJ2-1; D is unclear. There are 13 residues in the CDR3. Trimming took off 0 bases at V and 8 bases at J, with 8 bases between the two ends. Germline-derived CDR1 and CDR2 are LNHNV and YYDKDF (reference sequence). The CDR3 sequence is CATSREAGYEQFF. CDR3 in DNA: TGTGCCACCAGCAGAGAGGCCGGCTATGAGCAGTTCTTC.

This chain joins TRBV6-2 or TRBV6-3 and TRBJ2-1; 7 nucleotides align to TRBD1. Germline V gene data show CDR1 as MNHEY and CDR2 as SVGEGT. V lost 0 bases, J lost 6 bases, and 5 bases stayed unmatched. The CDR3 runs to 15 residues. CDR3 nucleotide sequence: TGTGCCAGCAGTTACTCGCCCGACAGGGCCAATGAGCAGTTCTTC. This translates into CASSYSPDRANEQFF.

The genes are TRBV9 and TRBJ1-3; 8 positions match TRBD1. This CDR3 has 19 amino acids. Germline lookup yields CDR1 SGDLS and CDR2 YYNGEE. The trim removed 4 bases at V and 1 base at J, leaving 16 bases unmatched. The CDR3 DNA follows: TGTGCCAGCAGCACCCACGGGACAGGCTCTCCCTCTTCTGGAAACACCATATATTTT. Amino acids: CASSTHGTGSPSSGNTIYF.

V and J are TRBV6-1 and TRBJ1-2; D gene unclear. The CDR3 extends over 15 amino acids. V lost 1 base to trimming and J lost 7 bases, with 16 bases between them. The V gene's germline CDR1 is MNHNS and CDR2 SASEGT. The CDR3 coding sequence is TGTGCCAGCAGTGAAGACGAGTCCGTCGCCAGTGGCTACACCTTC. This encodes CASSEDESVASGYTF.

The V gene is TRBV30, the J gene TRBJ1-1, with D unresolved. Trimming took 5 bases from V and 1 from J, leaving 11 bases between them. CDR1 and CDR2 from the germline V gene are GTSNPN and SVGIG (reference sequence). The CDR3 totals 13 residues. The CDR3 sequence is CAWSGMGNTEAFF. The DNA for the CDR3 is TGTGCCTGGTCGGGGATGGGGAACACTGAAGCTTTCTTT.

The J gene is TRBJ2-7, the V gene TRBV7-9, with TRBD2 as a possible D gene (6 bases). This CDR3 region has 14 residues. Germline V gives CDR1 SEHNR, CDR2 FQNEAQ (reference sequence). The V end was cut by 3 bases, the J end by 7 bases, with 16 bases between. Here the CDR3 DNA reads TGTGCCAGCAGCTTTCCGGGCCAGCGGGCAGAGCAGTACTTC. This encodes CASSFPGQRAEQYF.

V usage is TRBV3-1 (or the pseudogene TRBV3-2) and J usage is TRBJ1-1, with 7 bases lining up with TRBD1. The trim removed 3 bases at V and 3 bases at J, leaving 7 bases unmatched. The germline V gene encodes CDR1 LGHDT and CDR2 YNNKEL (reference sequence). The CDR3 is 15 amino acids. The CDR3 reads CASSQHGTAHTEAFF. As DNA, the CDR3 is TGTGCCAGCAGCCAGCACGGGACAGCGCACACTGAAGCTTTCTTT.

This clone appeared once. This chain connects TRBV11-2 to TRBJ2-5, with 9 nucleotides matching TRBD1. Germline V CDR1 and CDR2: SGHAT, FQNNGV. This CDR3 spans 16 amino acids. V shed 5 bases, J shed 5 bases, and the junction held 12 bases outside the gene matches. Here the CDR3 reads CASSPATGGPGETQYF. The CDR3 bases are TGTGCCAGCAGCCCAGCAACAGGGGGCCCGGGGGAGACCCAGTACTTC.

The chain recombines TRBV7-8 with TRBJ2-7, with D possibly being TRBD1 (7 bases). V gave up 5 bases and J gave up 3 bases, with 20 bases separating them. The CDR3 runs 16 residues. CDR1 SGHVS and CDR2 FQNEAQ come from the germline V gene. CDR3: CASSLIGGTAGYEQYF. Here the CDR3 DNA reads TGTGCCAGCAGCCTGATAGGGGGGACAGCGGGCTACGAGCAGTACTTC. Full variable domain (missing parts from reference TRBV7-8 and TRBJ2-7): GAGVSQSPRYKVAKRGQDVALRCDPISGHVSLFWYQQALGQGPEFLTYFQNEAQLDKSGLPSDRFFAERPEGSVSTLKIQRTQQEDSAVYLCASSLIGGTAGYEQYFGPGTRLTVT.

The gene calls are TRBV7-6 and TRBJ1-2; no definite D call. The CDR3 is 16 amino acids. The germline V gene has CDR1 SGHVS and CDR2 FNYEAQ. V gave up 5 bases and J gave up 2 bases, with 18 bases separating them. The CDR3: CASSHLGKTSNYGYTF. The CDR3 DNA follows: TGTGCCAGCAGCCATCTGGGCAAAACATCCAACTATGGCTACACCTTC.

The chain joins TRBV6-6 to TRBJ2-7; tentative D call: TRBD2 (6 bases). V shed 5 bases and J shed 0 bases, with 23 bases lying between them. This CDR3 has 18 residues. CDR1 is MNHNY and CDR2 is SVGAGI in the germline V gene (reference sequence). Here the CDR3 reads CASSPRRVGGHPSYEQYF. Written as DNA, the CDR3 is TGTGCCAGCAGTCCCAGGAGGGTGGGCGGCCACCCCTCCTACGAGCAGTACTTC.

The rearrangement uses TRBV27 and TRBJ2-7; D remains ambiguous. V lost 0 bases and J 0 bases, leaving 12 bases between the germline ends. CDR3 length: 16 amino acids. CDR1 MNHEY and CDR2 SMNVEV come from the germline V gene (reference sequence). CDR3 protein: CASSLSKGTVSYEQYF. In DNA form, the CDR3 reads TGTGCCAGCAGTTTATCGAAGGGAACGGTCTCCTACGAGCAGTACTTC.

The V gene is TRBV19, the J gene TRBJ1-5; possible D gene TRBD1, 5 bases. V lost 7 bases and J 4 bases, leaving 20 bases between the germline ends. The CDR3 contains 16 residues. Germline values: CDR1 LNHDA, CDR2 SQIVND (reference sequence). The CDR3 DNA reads TGTGCCAGTACCTTGGGTAGGGGTCGAGTGAATCAGCCCCAGCATTTT. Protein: CASTLGRGRVNQPQHF.

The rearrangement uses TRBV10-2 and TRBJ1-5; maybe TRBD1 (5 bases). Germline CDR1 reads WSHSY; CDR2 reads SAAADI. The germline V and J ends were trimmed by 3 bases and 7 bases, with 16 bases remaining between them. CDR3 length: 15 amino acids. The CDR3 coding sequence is TGCGCCAGCAGTGATGGAATGAGTGGGGGGCAGCCCCAGCATTTT. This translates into CASSDGMSGGQPQHF.